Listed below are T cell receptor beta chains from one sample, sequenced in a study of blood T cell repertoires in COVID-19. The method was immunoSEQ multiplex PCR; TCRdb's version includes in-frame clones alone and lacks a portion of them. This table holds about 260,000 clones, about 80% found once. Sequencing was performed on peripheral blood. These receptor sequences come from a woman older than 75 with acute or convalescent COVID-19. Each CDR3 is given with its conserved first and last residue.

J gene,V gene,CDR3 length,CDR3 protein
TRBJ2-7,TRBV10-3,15,CAISESGGAGYEQYF
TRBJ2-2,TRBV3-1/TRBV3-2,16,CASSLTGTGNTGELFF
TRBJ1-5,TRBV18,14,CASSLDRGFQPQHF
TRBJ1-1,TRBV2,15,CASLPDGSGGTEAFF
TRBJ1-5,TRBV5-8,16,CASSLATGDGNQPQHF
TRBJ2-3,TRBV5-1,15,CASSLDRGGADTQYF
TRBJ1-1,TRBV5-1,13,CASSLGQGLEAFF
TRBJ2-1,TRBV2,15,CASSESGGSYNEQFF
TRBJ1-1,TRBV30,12,CAWNNRNTEAFF
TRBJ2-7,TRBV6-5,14,CASSYGGAPYEQYF
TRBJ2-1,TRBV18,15,CASSPPGQGSNEQFF
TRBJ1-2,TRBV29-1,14,CSALGGQGAQGYTF
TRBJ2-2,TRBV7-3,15,CASSLQGQVPGELFF
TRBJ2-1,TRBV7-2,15,CASSQLAGGLNEQFF
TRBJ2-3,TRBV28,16,CASTIGGGGPTDTQYF
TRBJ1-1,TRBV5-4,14,CASSTWGLITEAFF
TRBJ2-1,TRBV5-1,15,CASSSTSGGGNEQFF
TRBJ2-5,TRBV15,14,CATSRGLTEETQYF
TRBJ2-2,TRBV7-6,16,CASSPRDRGTTGELFF
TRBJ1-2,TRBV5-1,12,CASSPDSYGYTF
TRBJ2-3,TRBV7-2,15,CASSPAGTNTDTQYF
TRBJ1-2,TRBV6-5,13,CASKMGASYGYTF
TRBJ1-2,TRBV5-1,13,CASSRRVPYGYTF
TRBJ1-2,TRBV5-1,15,CASSLNGETNYGYTF
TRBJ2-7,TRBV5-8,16,CASSLAASGTAYEQYF
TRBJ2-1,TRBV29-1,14,CSVAAGGPYNEQFF
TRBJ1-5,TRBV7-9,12,CASSRTGSVQHF
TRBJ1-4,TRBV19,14,CASSGAPGEEKLFF
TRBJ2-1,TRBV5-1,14,CASGLQGATDEQFF
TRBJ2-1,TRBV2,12,CASSFTYNEQFF
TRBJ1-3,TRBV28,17,CASKDSQGGTNGNTIYF
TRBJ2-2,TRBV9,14,CASSVPSNTGELFF
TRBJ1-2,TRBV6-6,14,CASSGASANYGYTF
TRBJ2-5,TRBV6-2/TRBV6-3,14,CASSYSEIQETQYF
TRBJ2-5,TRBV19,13,CASSPRLGETQYF
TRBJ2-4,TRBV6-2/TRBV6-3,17,CASSRLLTGEAKNIQYF
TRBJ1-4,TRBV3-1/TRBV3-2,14,CASSPGTGYPKLFF
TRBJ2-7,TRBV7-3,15,CASSFFAGDTYEQYF
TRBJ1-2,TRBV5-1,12,CASSLDGYGYTF